This is a list of T cell receptor beta chains from one sample in a study of blood T cell repertoires in COVID-19. The data were produced by immunoSEQ multiplex PCR, yet TCRdb's version contains in-frame clones alone and is incomplete. The data contain 180,000 or so clones, 89% of them seen just once; the ten biggest clones take up about 2.1%. The sequenced sample consisted of PBMCs or T cells enriched from blood (not recorded which). The receptors shown here come from a woman aged 40 to 50 with acute COVID-19. CDR3s include the opening cysteine and the closing phenylalanine or tryptophan. A D gene is named only where the DNA matches it firmly. Part of the rows lack a size; the others show once, few, many or a class for expanded clones.

D gene	J gene	V gene	clone size	CDR3 DNA	CDR3 protein
-	TRBJ1-6	TRBV5-1	-	TGCGCCAGCAGCTTGAGCAGGGCAGATTCACCCCTCCACTTT	CASSLSRADSPLHF
-	TRBJ1-5	TRBV21-1	once	TGTGCCAGCAGCAAAGATGACAGGGCCACAATCAATCAGCCCCAGCATTTT	CASSKDDRATINQPQHF
TRBD2	TRBJ2-1	TRBV4-3	-	TGCGCCAGCAGCCAAGATCTTGGCGGGAGGGTCAATGAGCAGTTCTTC	CASSQDLGGRVNEQFF
TRBD1	TRBJ2-7	TRBV30	-	TGTGCCTGGAGTGCCGACAGGGGGGTCTACGAGCAGTACTTC	CAWSADRGVYEQYF
TRBD2	TRBJ2-5	TRBV5-1	few	TGCGCCAGCAGCTCACGAGCGGGAGGGCCGAGGGAAATAGAGACCCAGTACTTC	CASSSRAGGPREIETQYF
-	TRBJ2-5	TRBV3-1/TRBV3-2	-	TGTGCCAGCAGCCCGATACCACGGGGGTGGCGTTTGGAGACCCAGTACTTC	CASSPIPRGWRLETQYF
-	TRBJ2-3	TRBV7-9	-	TGTGCCAGCGGACGTTCCGGGAACACAGATACGCAGTATTTT	CASGRSGNTDTQYF
-	TRBJ1-1	TRBV27	-	TGTGCCAGCAGAGGAGAAGGCCTTGAAGCTTTCTTT	CASRGEGLEAFF
TRBD1	TRBJ2-1	TRBV5-1	-	TGCGCCAGCAGCCGCCCCACGGACAGGGGGCGAAATGAGCAGTTCTTC	CASSRPTDRGRNEQFF
TRBD1	TRBJ2-2	TRBV19	-	TGTGCCAGTAGTATCCTCGGGACAGGGGGCACCGGGGAGCTGTTTTTT	CASSILGTGGTGELFF
-	TRBJ2-1	TRBV4-1	-	TGCGCCAGCAGCCAAGGGGCTGGCCCCCAAATTGAGCAGTTCTTC	CASSQGAGPQIEQFF
-	TRBJ2-3	TRBV18	-	TGTGCCAGCTCACAAGAGTCAGGGATCACAGATACGCAGTATTTT	CASSQESGITDTQYF
-	TRBJ2-7	TRBV28	-	TGTGCCAGCAGTTTAGTCCAGGGGGGCTACGAGCAGTACTTC	CASSLVQGGYEQYF
TRBD2	TRBJ2-7	TRBV7-6	-	TGTGCCAGCAGCCTGGGGACTAGCGGGAGCTACGAGCAGTACTTC	CASSLGTSGSYEQYF
-	TRBJ1-3	TRBV9	-	TGTGCCAGCAGCGTAGACCCGGGGAGTGACACCATATATTTT	CASSVDPGSDTIYF
TRBD1	TRBJ2-2	TRBV4-1	-	TGCGCCAGCAGCTCAACCGGGACAGGGTCCGGGGAGCTGTTTTTT	CASSSTGTGSGELFF